This note documents a single TCR beta chain sequence. Its antigen is unidentified. The data were obtained in a study of T cells after yellow fever vaccination. The V and J ends lost 0 bases and 2 bases, in that order; junction bases with no gene match: 6. Germline V gives CDR1 SGHNT, CDR2 YENEEA. The CDR3 has 17 amino acids. Whole-study results and caveats: Only a minor proportion of clonotypes was detected across both CD4 and CD8 compartments. The study found a weaker secondary response that peaked faster, day 5 versus 15. Subsequent to the booster, the majority of primary-vaccination clones reappeared (around 97% CD4, 70% to 90% CD8). Abundant clonotypes from the bulk population could get into FACS-sorted repertoires as contaminants.

MiXCR, applied by TCRdb to the 5' RACE reads, yields one record per CDR3 protein. The data show 450,000 to 550,000 distinct CDR3 sequences, roughly 19% seen once. This chain links TRBV11-3 with TRBJ2-2; 7 nucleotides line up with TRBD2. Sequenced here: PBMCs, sampled 15 days after the yellow fever booster vaccination. This clonotype was sampled from a young man who received the YFV17D yellow fever vaccine. CDR3 bases: TGTGCCAGCAGCTTAGATCTTCCGGGGGGAAACACCGGGGAGCTGTTTTTT. Its translation: CASSLDLPGGNTGELFF.